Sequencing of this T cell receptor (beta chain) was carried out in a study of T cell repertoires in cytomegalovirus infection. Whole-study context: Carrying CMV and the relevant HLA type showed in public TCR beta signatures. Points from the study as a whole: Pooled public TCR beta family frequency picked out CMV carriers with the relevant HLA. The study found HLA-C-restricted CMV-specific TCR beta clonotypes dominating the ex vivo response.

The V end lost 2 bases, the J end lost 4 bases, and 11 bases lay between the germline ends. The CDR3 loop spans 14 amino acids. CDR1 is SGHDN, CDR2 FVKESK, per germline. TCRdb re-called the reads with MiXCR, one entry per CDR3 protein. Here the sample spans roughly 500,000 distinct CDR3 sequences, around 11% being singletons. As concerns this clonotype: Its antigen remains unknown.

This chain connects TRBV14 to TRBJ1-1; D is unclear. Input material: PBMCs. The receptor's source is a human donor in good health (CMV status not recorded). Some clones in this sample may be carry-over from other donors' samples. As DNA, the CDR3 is TGTGCCAGCAGCCAATTGGCTCCTACCACTGAAGCTTTCTTT. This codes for CASSQLAPTTEAFF. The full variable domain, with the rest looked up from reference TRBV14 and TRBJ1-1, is EAGVTQFPSHSVIEKGQTVTLRCDPISGHDNLYWYRRVMGKEIKFLLHFVKESKQDESGMPNNRFLAERTGGTYSTLKVQPAELEDSGVYFCASSQLAPTTEAFFGQGTRLTVV.